This T cell receptor beta chain was sequenced for a study of T cells in localized non-small cell lung cancer (dated by TCRdb to the early 2020s). Study-wide context: The study analyzed T cell repertoires of 236 early-stage NSCLC patients, comparing tumors and uninvolved tumor-adjacent lungs. The cohort comprised 236 treatment-naïve NSCLC patients with resected, localized lung tumors. The mean age of the NSCLC patients was about 64 years, with 120 to 150 men and around 110 women. Findings and caveats that apply to the study as a whole: Because of the exploratory design, TCR variables were selected using unadjusted p-values without false-discovery rate correction. Uninvolved tumor-adjacent lung showed the highest T cell clonality, higher than tumor, which suggests more focused antigenic responses in the uninvolved tumor-adjacent lung. Multi-region tumor sequencing was not performed, so intratumor heterogeneity could not be excluded. A median of around 50 of the top 100 tumor clones were detected in paired uninvolved adjacent lung, and 25 to 35 of these tumor clones were also found among the top 100 clones of the paired uninvolved adjacent lung. Higher blood T cell density associated with longer overall survival, while higher adjacent-lung clonality associated with shorter survival.

This clone was found a few times. Its antigen is not yet known. Base qualities are not at hand, and no much larger clone is one base apart. At diagnosis, peripheral blood, uninvolved tumor-adjacent lung and tumor were collected and were preserved as a mix of fresh-frozen and FFPE material. For TCR repertoire profiling, the blood samples were analyzed as peripheral blood mononuclear cells. The germline V gene yields WSHSY for CDR1 and SAAADI for CDR2. V is trimmed back by 3 bases and J by 2 bases, and the junction contains 12 bases that no gene match accounts for. Measured from the cysteine to the phenylalanine, the CDR3 is 17 residues long. Just CDR3 DNA is preserved here, 51 bases in frame from base 1. TCR beta CDR3 regions were sequenced from DNA using the immunoSEQ Assay. Per the source publication's procedure: T cell density was computed as TCR beta template counts normalized to usable DNA estimated by amplifying housekeeping genes. Richness was estimated using the preseqR package, with extrapolation to 400,000 templates for PBMC samples and to 120,000 templates for tissue samples. Clonality was calculated as one minus Pielou's evenness. To identify tissue-enriched TCRs, differential abundance testing was run on productive amino-acid clonotypes with a minimum total count of 5 and an alpha of 0.1. The Jaccard Index and the Morisita Overlap Index were used to measure how much the repertoires overlapped between compartments. GLIPH grouped TCR beta CDR3s together with public tetramer-defined viral CDR3s, and a viral motif had to include at least three viral sequences and show V-gene enrichment. TCRdb limited this immuneACCESS table to in-frame rearrangements with V and J called. A share of clones is missing; checked studies link under half to unresolved V genes, and the rest is unexplained. The V and J calls and clone size are taken from that table; D and trimming were inferred from the DNA. This sample gives tens of thousands of clones in total; roughly 75% of them show up just once. Together, the top ten hold around 4% of the sample.

Sequenced here: PBMCs, sampled before any cancer treatment. This sequence was found in a woman aged 35 to 75 with stage II lung adenocarcinoma. Here the chain combines TRBV10-2 and TRBJ1-1; 7 nucleotides in the junction match TRBD1. The DNA sequence follows: TGCGCCAGCAGTGACTTTTTGACAGGGAGCGACAACACTGAAGCTTTCTTT. Protein translation: CASSDFLTGSDNTEAFF.